Following are 15 T cell receptor beta chains from one sample sequenced in a study of T cell changes during pregnancy in multiple sclerosis. TCRdb's table, derived via immunoSEQ multiplex PCR, lists solely in-frame clones and lacks some. The table has approximately 74,000 clones, more than 85% seen once. Sequencing was performed on peripheral blood, taken before pregnancy. These receptors all stem from a female donor with multiple sclerosis, enrolled in a pregnancy study.

The rearrangement uses TRBV7-2 and TRBJ1-1, with 7 bases aligning to TRBD1. CDR1 and CDR2 (germline): SGHTA, FQGNSA. The CDR3 has 12 amino acids. V gave up 11 bases and J gave up 0 bases; unmatched junction bases: 3. For the CDR3, the DNA is TGTGCCCAGGGGGGTATGAACACTGAAGCTTTCTTT. Encoded protein: CAQGGMNTEAFF.

This clone showed up just once. The CDR3 coding sequence is TGTGCCAGCAGGGCTACAGGGGGCATAGAACGGGGGGCCAACGTCCTGACTTTC. Protein: CASRATGGIERGANVLTF. This sequence joins TRBV7-9 and TRBJ2-6; 9 positions agree with TRBD1. Germline CDR1 and CDR2: SEHNR and FQNEAQ (reference sequence). V lost 6 bases, J lost 4 bases, and 13 bases stayed unmatched. CDR3 length: 18 amino acids.

The V gene is TRBV18, the J gene TRBJ2-5; 8 bases are a match to TRBD1. Per the germline V gene, CDR1 is KGHSH and CDR2 is LQKENI. This CDR3 has 16 residues. Germline trimming cut 3 bases from V and 3 bases from J; bases unmatched to any gene: 9. The CDR3 DNA sequence: TGTGCCAGCTCACCGCCTCGCGGGACAGGTGAAGAGACCCAGTACTTC. Translating it yields CASSPPRGTGEETQYF.

The table lists this clone with a few counts. The J gene is TRBJ2-5, the V gene TRBV19; a weak D match, TRBD1 (5 bases). The V gene's germline CDR1 is LNHDA and CDR2 SQIVND (reference sequence). This CDR3 has 14 residues. The V and J ends lost 4 bases and 1 base respectively, with 10 bases between them. CDR3 in DNA: TGTGCCAGTAGTACCCCAGGGATCCAAGAGACCCAGTACTTC. Translated: CASSTPGIQETQYF. Supplemented by reference TRBV19 and TRBJ2-5, the full variable domain reads DGGITQSPKYLFRKEGQNVTLSCEQNLNHDAMYWYRQDPGQGLRLIYYSQIVNDFQKGDIAEGYSVSREKKESFPLTVTSAQKNPTAFYLCASSTPGIQETQYFGPGTRLLVL.

The gene calls are TRBV19 and TRBJ2-7; D perhaps matches TRBD2 (5 bases). V dropped 2 bases and J dropped 0 bases, with 14 bases sitting between them. Per the germline V gene, CDR1 is LNHDA and CDR2 is SQIVND (reference sequence). The CDR3 is 16 amino acids. Written as DNA, the CDR3 is TGTGCCAGTAGTATACATGAAGGAGGAGGCTCCTACGAGCAGTACTTC. This sequence encodes CASSIHEGGGSYEQYF.

The chain carries TRBV27 and TRBJ1-5; D may be TRBD1 (5 bases). Germline V gene lookup returns CDR1 MNHEY and CDR2 SMNVEV (reference sequence). Trimming stripped 2 bases from V and 6 bases from J, with 11 bases between. The CDR3 has 14 residues. CDR3 DNA sequence: TGTGCCAGCAGTTTAGCTAGGGGCGGTCAGCCCCAGCATTTT. Translated, it gives CASSLARGGQPQHF.

A single count supports this clone. The chain employs TRBV19 and TRBJ2-7, with a tentative D call TRBD2 (6 bases). This CDR3 region has 14 residues. V was pared by 5 bases and J by 5 bases, with 16 bases between. Germline V CDR1 and CDR2: LNHDA, SQIVND (reference sequence). CDR3 sequence: CASSSPGLIHEQYF. The CDR3 bases are TGTGCCAGTAGTTCACCGGGACTTATCCACGAGCAGTACTTC.

This clone was counted a single time. The V and J genes are TRBV9 and TRBJ1-5; a weak D match, TRBD1 (5 bases). This CDR3 comprises 15 residues. Germline-derived CDR1 and CDR2 are SGDLS and YYNGEE. V was shortened by 4 bases and J by 2 bases, with 13 bases between the two germline ends. CDR3 sequence reads: CASSLGMTGNQPQHF. In DNA, the CDR3 is TGTGCCAGCAGCCTAGGGATGACAGGCAATCAGCCCCAGCATTTT.

V and J are TRBV5-1 and TRBJ1-4, with D perhaps TRBD1 (6 bases). Per germline, CDR1 SGHRS and CDR2 YFSETQ. Trimming stripped 3 bases from V and 8 bases from J, with 17 bases between. The CDR3 runs to 15 residues. CDR3 in amino acids: CASSSQSTGREKLFF. CDR3 nucleotides: TGCGCCAGCAGCTCCCAGAGTACAGGGCGGGAAAAACTGTTTTTT.

The chain links TRBV4-2 to TRBJ2-1; D is undetermined. Germline CDR1 is LGHNA and CDR2 is YNFKEQ. Trimming took off 0 bases at V and 9 bases at J, with 6 bases between the two ends. There are 12 residues in the CDR3. The CDR3, as DNA: TGTGCCAGCAGCCAAGATAGTTTTGAGCAGTTCTTC. Encoded protein: CASSQDSFEQFF.

V is TRBV5-3 and J is TRBJ1-5, with TRBD1 matching 11 bases. TRBV5-3 counts as an open reading frame of uncertain function. V lost 5 bases, J lost 4 bases, and 14 bases stayed unmatched. This CDR3 comprises 18 residues. CDR3 nucleotide sequence: TGTGCCAGAAGGTACGGACAGGGGGCGCACCGGGAAAATCAGCCCCAGCATTTT. It specifies CARRYGQGAHRENQPQHF.

The chain carries TRBV7-2 and TRBJ1-5; D remains unclear. Trimming stripped 3 bases from V and 2 bases from J, with 8 bases between. Per germline, CDR1 SGHTA and CDR2 FQGNSA. CDR3 length: 14 residues. This chain's CDR3 is CASSFPGGNQPQHF. CDR3 DNA: TGTGCCAGCAGCTTTCCAGGCGGCAATCAGCCCCAGCATTTT.

The chain combines TRBV7-3 with TRBJ2-1; 7 bases align to TRBD2. V trimming: 1 base; J trimming: 0 bases; junction bases outside the gene matches: 3. Germline CDR1 and CDR2: SGHTA and FQGTGA. This CDR3 is built from 16 residues. Here the CDR3 DNA reads TGTGCCAGCAGCTTAAGGCGGGGGAGCTCCTACAATGAGCAGTTCTTC. It encodes CASSLRRGSSYNEQFF.

This clone was picked up one time. V usage is TRBV2 and J usage is TRBJ1-5, with D maybe TRBD1 (5 bases). V lost 6 bases and J 6 bases, leaving 15 bases between the germline ends. The CDR3 is 14 residues long. Germline V lookup: CDR1 SNHLY, CDR2 FYNNEI. CDR3 in DNA: TGTGCCAGCAGGGGAGGGGAGGGAGGTCAGCCCCAGCATTTT. This sequence encodes CASRGGEGGQPQHF.

This chain joins TRBV29-1 and TRBJ2-1, with 7 nucleotides matching TRBD2. The V and J ends lost 4 bases and 1 base, in that order; junction bases with no gene match: 4. CDR1 is SQVTM and CDR2 is ANQGSEA in the germline V gene. The CDR3 has 14 amino acids. CDR3 sequence: CSVVGGSSYNEQFF. The CDR3 coding sequence is TGCAGCGTTGTCGGCGGGAGTTCCTACAATGAGCAGTTCTTC.